This T cell receptor beta chain was obtained from a study of tumor-infiltrating lymphocytes in localized non-small cell lung cancer. On the study more broadly: Resected tumor was paired with non-adjacent uninvolved lung from the same patient.

Note on this clone: What it binds is unknown.

TCRdb's table, derived via immunoSEQ multiplex PCR, lists solely in-frame clones and lacks some. The sample consists of some 12,000 clones, 78% of them appearing once. Findings and caveats of the study: Higher tumor T cell infiltration than in uninvolved lung was supported by TCRbeta sequencing. Available tissue quantity limited TCR sequencing to a patient subset.

The source of this sequence is a human donor with non-small cell lung cancer. Sequencing was performed on lung tumor tissue.

CDR3 nucleotide sequence: TGTGCCAGCAGCTTCGACACCGTTAACTATGGCTACACCTTC. Translation: CASSFDTVNYGYTF. The V gene is TRBV7-9, the J gene TRBJ1-2; D not resolved. The length of the CDR3 is 14 residues. From germline, CDR1 is SEHNR and CDR2 FQNEAQ (reference sequence). Trimming stripped 3 bases from V and 1 base from J, with 9 bases between. Full variable domain (rest looked up from reference TRBV7-9 and TRBJ1-2): DTGVSQNPRHKITKRGQNVTFRCDPISEHNRLYWYRQTLGQGPEFLTYFQNEAQLEKSRLLSDRFSAERPKGSFSTLEIQRTEQGDSAMYLCASSFDTVNYGYTFGSGTRLTVV.